This T cell receptor (beta chain) was documented in a study of T cells in Graves' hyperthyroidism and ophthalmopathy (dated by TCRdb to about 2019). In terms of the full investigation: Peripheral blood was sampled at the time of initial diagnosis, prior to any treatment. The paper reports TCR Vbeta CDR3 sequencing of over 130 peripheral blood samples: under 45 ophthalmopathy, some 80 hyperthyroidism and around 17 progressor patients. An independent validation cohort of 18 to 20 hyperthyroidism patients and over 15 patients who later progressed to ophthalmopathy tested prospective prediction of ophthalmopathy. The study also compared thyroid tissue and blood T-cell repertoires from about six Graves' hyperthyroidism patients. The 75 to 100 discovery patients were randomly divided into training and test sets at a 7:3 ratio. Once sampling was done, hyperthyroidism patients were given methimazole at a starting dose of 30 mg daily, whereas ophthalmopathy patients were given high-dose intravenous methylprednisolone. TCR V-J signatures able to tell the groups apart were searched for in a discovery cohort of about a hundred patients, of whom around 42 had Graves' ophthalmopathy and roughly 59 had stable Graves' hyperthyroidism. Study-wide findings and limitations: No statistical method was used to set the sample size in advance, and investigators knew the group allocation. A 13 V-J signature model separated ophthalmopathy from stable hyperthyroidism, with roughly 88% sensitivity and 81.08% specificity in cross-validation and 80%/75% in testing. Most expanded thyroid clonotypes (frequency above 0.001) were also found in blood, which suggests that blood repertoires may mirror thyroid immune responses. In validation, the model predicted progression to ophthalmopathy with about 71% sensitivity and about 73% specificity, a median of around 6.6 months before onset.

TCR beta CDR3 regions were amplified from RNA transcripts. The TCR CDR3 was subjected to a first round of RT-PCR using the HTBI primer set and the Qiagen OneStep RT-PCR kit. The libraries were constructed in a second round of multiplex PCR and then size-selected and purified. Libraries were sequenced paired-end with 100 bp reads on an Illumina HiSeq2000. In the authors' own workflow: SOAPnuke was used to process the raw data, removing reads that contained adapters or uncalled bases, had a mean Phred below 15, or lacked an exact match to the constant primer or identifier. COPE v1.2.5 was used to merge the high-quality paired reads, and each unique nucleotide sequence was defined as a clonotype. Clonotypes were aligned to IMGT TRBV, TRBD and TRBJ reference segments using MiTCR v1.1. Only V-J combinations with frequency above 0.0001, covering 99% to 99.2% of repertoires, were analysed. A TCS score was defined as the ratio between F50 (clonal expansion) and ExV (chaos), using BLOSUM62-based TCRdist between CDR3 peptides within each V-J. Welch's t-statistics and random forest reduced 500 to 550 V-J features to 10 to 15, which were used in a naive Bayes classifier (R e1071). Through fastp at Q25 and MiXCR, TCRdb rebuilt clones from the public reads, retaining in-frame beta chains. Records with the same CDR3 protein are collapsed into one entry carrying the most frequent genes and DNA. The V and J calls shown here were made by TCRdb, not taken from the authors' results. The sample profile shows about half a million distinct CDR3 sequences; around 15% of them were found once. The biggest ten clones account for about 29% of the sample.

Many counts were recorded for this clonotype. Its antigen remains undetermined. Base quality data are lacking; no much larger clone is found one base away. A distance of 13 bases separates the germline ends of V and J, which lose 5 bases and 1 base respectively. As encoded in the germline V gene, CDR1 is KGHDR while CDR2 is SFDVKD. Counted from cysteine to phenylalanine, this CDR3 has 15 amino acids. Only the CDR3 portion is preserved as DNA: 45 bases, with reading frame beginning at the first base. Ophthalmopathy patients had moderately to severely active disease, with a Clinical Activity Score of 3 or more, a NOSPECS grade of 4 or more, and a disease duration of less than 3 months. Exclusion was applied to patients with uncontrolled infections, other autoimmune diseases, pregnancy or lactation. Clinical symptoms, serum thyroxine and TRAb, thyroid ultrasound, and orbital computed tomography formed the basis for the diagnoses. PBMCs were separated from roughly 9.6 ml of fresh peripheral blood using Ficoll-Paque density gradient centrifugation. Trizol reagent was used to extract total RNA, and RNA quality was then checked on an Agilent 2100 Bioanalyzer.

The TCR sequence derives from a woman in her 30s with Graves' ophthalmopathy. Sequencing was done on a sample of blood. The rearrangement joined TRBV24-1 to TRBJ2-5; the D gene is not confidently resolved. The CDR3 amino acid sequence is: CATSGLGPSQETQYF. The DNA reads as follows: TGTGCCACCAGTGGTCTCGGGCCATCCCAAGAGACCCAGTACTTC.